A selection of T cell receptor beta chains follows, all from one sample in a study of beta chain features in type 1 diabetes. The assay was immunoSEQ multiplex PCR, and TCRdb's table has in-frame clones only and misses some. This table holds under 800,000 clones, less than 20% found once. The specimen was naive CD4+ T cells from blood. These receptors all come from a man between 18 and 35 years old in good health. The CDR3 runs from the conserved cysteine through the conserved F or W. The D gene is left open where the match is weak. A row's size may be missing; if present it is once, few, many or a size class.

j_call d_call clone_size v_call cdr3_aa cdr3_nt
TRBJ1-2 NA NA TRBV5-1 CASSLGQIFYGYTF TGCGCCAGCAGCTTGGGACAGATATTCTATGGCTACACCTTC
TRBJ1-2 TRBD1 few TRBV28 CASSSRTGKGGYTF TGTGCCAGCAGTTCTCGGACAGGCAAGGGTGGCTACACCTTC
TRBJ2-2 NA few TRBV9 CASSVEDLGGLWTGELFF TGTGCCAGCAGCGTAGAGGATTTAGGAGGGCTATGGACCGGGGAGCTGTTTTTT
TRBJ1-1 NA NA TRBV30 CAWIRPGVRGTEAFF TGTGCCTGGATACGACCGGGGGTAAGGGGCACTGAAGCTTTCTTT
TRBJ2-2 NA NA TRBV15 CATSRPRATIAGELFF TGTGCCACCAGCAGGCCGAGGGCCACGATCGCCGGGGAGCTGTTTTTT
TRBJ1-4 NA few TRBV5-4 CASSLGTTGATNEKLFF TGTGCCAGCAGCTTGGGGACAACCGGAGCAACTAATGAAAAACTGTTTTTT
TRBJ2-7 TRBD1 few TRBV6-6 CASMGQGTVYEQYF TGTGCCAGTATGGGACAGGGAACTGTCTACGAGCAGTACTTC
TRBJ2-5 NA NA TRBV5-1 CASSLGTVQETQYF TGCGCCAGCAGCTTGGGGACAGTACAAGAGACCCAGTACTTC
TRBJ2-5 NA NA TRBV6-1 CASSGLAKETQYF TGTGCCAGCAGTGGTCTAGCGAAAGAGACCCAGTACTTC
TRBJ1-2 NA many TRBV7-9 CASGTGDYGYTF TGTGCCAGCGGTACAGGCGACTATGGCTACACCTTC
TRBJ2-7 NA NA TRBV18 CASSLGQSYEQYF TGTGCCAGCTCACTCGGACAGTCCTACGAGCAGTACTTC
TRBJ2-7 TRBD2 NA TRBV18 CASSPVLSGAGASEQYF TGTGCCAGCTCACCCGTCCTCAGCGGAGCGGGAGCCTCCGAGCAGTACTTC
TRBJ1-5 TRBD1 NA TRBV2 CASNPGQGVGQPQHF TGTGCCAGCAACCCGGGACAGGGAGTGGGTCAGCCCCAGCATTTT
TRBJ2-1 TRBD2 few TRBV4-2 CASSQASQREFYNEQFF TGTGCCAGCAGCCAAGCCTCCCAGCGGGAGTTCTACAATGAGCAGTTCTTC
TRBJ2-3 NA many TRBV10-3 CAIRRADTQYF TGTGCCATCAGACGAGCTGATACGCAGTATTTT
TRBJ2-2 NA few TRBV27 CASSYRLPGELFF TGTGCCAGCAGTTACAGGCTTCCCGGGGAGCTGTTTTTT
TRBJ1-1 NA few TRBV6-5 CASRLSGQMNTEAFF TGTGCCAGCAGACTCTCAGGACAGATGAACACTGAAGCTTTCTTT
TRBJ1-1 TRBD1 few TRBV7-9 CASSFQGANTEAFF TGTGCCAGCAGCTTTCAGGGGGCGAACACTGAAGCTTTCTTT
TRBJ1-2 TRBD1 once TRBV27 CASRRTGANYGYTF TGTGCCAGCAGACGGACAGGGGCTAACTATGGCTACACCTTC
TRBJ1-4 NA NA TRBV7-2 CASSSSYEKLFF TGTGCCAGCAGCTCATCGTACGAAAAACTGTTTTTT
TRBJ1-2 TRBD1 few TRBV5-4 CASRTSGTGVRYTF TGTGCCAGCAGGACCTCCGGGACAGGGGTTCGCTACACCTTC
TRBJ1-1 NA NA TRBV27 CASSSRNTEAFF TGTGCCAGCAGTTCCCGCAACACTGAAGCTTTCTTT
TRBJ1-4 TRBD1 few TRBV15 CATSRGSTGAGEKLFF TGTGCCACCAGCAGAGGGTCGACAGGGGCAGGGGAAAAACTGTTTTTT
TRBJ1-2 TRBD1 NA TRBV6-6 CASSLPDRLLNGYTF TGTGCCAGCAGCCTCCCGGACAGGCTTCTAAATGGCTACACCTTC
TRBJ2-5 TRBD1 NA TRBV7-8 CASSLIGVEGARETQYF TGTGCCAGCAGCTTAATTGGAGTTGAGGGGGCAAGAGAGACCCAGTACTTC
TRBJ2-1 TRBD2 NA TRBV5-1 CASSRSGSIEQFF TGCGCCAGCAGCCGTAGCGGGAGTATTGAGCAGTTCTTC
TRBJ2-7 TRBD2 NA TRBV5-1 CASSFLAGFYEQYF TGCGCCAGCAGCTTTCTAGCGGGGTTCTACGAGCAGTACTTC
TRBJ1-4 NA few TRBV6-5 CASSEVNEKLFF TGTGCCAGCAGTGAAGTTAATGAAAAACTGTTTTTT
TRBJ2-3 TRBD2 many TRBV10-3 CASTDIGRDTQYF TGTGCCTCTACTGACATCGGGAGGGATACGCAGTATTTT
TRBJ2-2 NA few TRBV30 CAWSVARISPRELFF TGTGCCTGGAGTGTAGCCCGGATTTCACCGAGGGAGCTGTTTTTT
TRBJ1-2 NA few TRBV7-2 CASSSTWAANYGYTF TGTGCCAGCAGCTCCACCTGGGCAGCTAACTATGGCTACACCTTC
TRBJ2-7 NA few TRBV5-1 CASSSGQSYYEQYF TGCGCCAGCAGCAGCGGACAGAGCTACTACGAGCAGTACTTC
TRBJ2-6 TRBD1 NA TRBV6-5 CAIQGQVAGANVLTF TGTGCCATACAGGGACAGGTGGCTGGGGCCAACGTCCTGACTTTC
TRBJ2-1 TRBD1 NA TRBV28 CASSIHRDRAGNEQFF TGTGCCAGCAGTATACACCGGGACAGGGCTGGGAATGAGCAGTTCTTC
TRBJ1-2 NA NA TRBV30 CAWSGQITGFGGYTF TGTGCCTGGAGTGGCCAAATCACAGGGTTTGGGGGCTACACCTTC
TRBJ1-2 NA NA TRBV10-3 CAISGGASRGYGYTF TGTGCCATCAGTGGTGGGGCGAGCAGGGGCTATGGCTACACCTTC